These 27 T cell receptor beta chains were all obtained from the same sample, sequenced in a study of shared clonotypes between healthy human individuals. CD8 cells classed as naive were CD45RO-negative and positively selected for CCR7, excluding terminally differentiated effector memory CD45RA+ cells. The table came from immunoSEQ multiplex PCR; TCRdb's copy has only in-frame clones and leaves some out. There are about 2.1 million clones in the sample; just under 95% occur only once, and 1.5% to 2% lies in the top ten. Sequencing was done on a sample of naive CD8+ T cells from PBMCs. The receptors come from a man aged 18 to 30 in good health. Some clones in this sample may be carry-over from other donors' samples.

The chain is built from TRBV5-6 and TRBJ1-1; the D is unclear. The length of the CDR3 is 14 residues. Trimming cost V 0 bases and J 11 bases, with 17 bases left between them. Per germline, CDR1 SGHDT and CDR2 YYEEEE. The CDR3 loop is CASSLDSDGLGAFF. The CDR3 coding sequence is TGTGCCAGCAGCTTGGACTCCGACGGCCTTGGTGCTTTCTTT.

This clone was found once. The same CDR3 also results from other DNA sequences found in this sample. DNA for the CDR3: TGTGCCAGCAGCGTAGATGAGGGAGAGCAGTACTTC. It encodes CASSVDEGEQYF. The V call is TRBV9, the J call TRBJ2-7; D possibly corresponds to TRBD2 (5 bases). With 0 bases removed from V and 7 bases from J, the gap between germline ends came to 8 bases. Germline CDR1 and CDR2: SGDLS and YYNGEE. This CDR3 has 12 residues.

Here the CDR3 DNA reads TGCGCCAGCAGCTTGCGACGGACCGTAGACAATGAGCAGTTCTTC. Its translation: CASSLRRTVDNEQFF. This chain links TRBV5-1 with TRBJ2-1; D not certain. CDR3 size: 15 residues. V was cut by 1 base and J by 5 bases, with 13 bases left in between. Germline loops: CDR1 SGHRS, CDR2 YFSETQ.

This clone was observed once. The rearrangement joins TRBV9 to TRBJ1-3; 8 bases match TRBD1. The V gene end was trimmed by 3 bases and the J gene end by 5 bases; junction bases not matched to a gene: 10. Per germline, CDR1 SGDLS and CDR2 YYNGEE. The CDR3 contains 16 residues. The CDR3 loop reads CASSDPQGAQRNTIYF. For the CDR3, the DNA is TGTGCCAGCAGCGATCCCCAGGGGGCGCAGAGAAACACCATATATTTT.

This clone was recorded only once. The chain combines TRBV7-2 with TRBJ2-7; D perhaps matches TRBD2 (5 bases). The V gene lost 4 bases and the J gene lost 2 bases, with 12 bases spanning the gap. Germline assignment: CDR1 SGHTA and CDR2 FQGNSA. This CDR3 has 14 amino acids. In nucleotides, the CDR3 is TGTGCCAGCAGCTCCATAGGAGGTGCCTACGAGCAGTACTTC. Translating it yields CASSSIGGAYEQYF.

J is TRBJ2-7 and V is TRBV15, with TRBD2 as a possible D gene (6 bases). Trimming shortened V by 2 bases and J by 7 bases, and 12 bases separated the two germline ends. Germline CDR1 LNHNV, CDR2 YYDKDF (reference sequence). The CDR3 totals 13 residues. CDR3 in amino acids: CATSRRGSNEQYF. In DNA form, the CDR3 reads TGTGCCACCAGCAGACGGGGGAGCAATGAGCAGTACTTC.

The rearrangement uses TRBV10-3 and TRBJ2-7; D is undetermined. Trimming pared 9 bases from V and 0 bases from J, leaving 18 bases between. The length of the CDR3 is 15 residues. Germline CDR1 ENHRY, CDR2 SYGVKD. This CDR3 reads CAILTKAADSYEQYF. The CDR3 DNA sequence: TGTGCCATTTTAACCAAGGCAGCTGACTCCTACGAGCAGTACTTC.

For the CDR3, the DNA is TGTGCCACCGGGGGCGGTTACGAGCAGTACTTC. Its protein product is CATGGGYEQYF. This chain joins TRBV27 and TRBJ2-7; D assignment may be TRBD1 or TRBD2 (6 bases each). V was pared by 10 bases and J by 4 bases, with 11 bases between. From germline, CDR1 is MNHEY and CDR2 SMNVEV (reference sequence). The CDR3 covers 11 residues.

The V and J genes are TRBV2 and TRBJ2-1; TRBD1 is a possible D gene (7 bases). CDR1 and CDR2 from the germline V gene are SNHLY and FYNNEI. V lost 6 bases, J lost 1 base, and 13 bases lay in between. This CDR3 is built from 15 residues. The CDR3 loop reads CASRPRGTSYNEQFF. CDR3 DNA sequence: TGTGCCAGCAGGCCCAGGGGGACTTCCTACAATGAGCAGTTCTTC.

In its sample, this clone was seen a few times. The chain recombines TRBV30 with TRBJ1-1; D is unclear. The CDR3 runs 11 residues. From germline, CDR1 is GTSNPN and CDR2 SVGIG (reference sequence). V shed 3 bases and J shed 4 bases, with 6 bases lying between them. The CDR3 region is CAWRPGTEAFF. The CDR3 bases are TGTGCCTGGAGACCAGGCACTGAAGCTTTCTTT. Supplemented by reference TRBV30 and TRBJ1-1, the full variable domain reads SQTIHQWPATLVQPVGSPLSLECTVEGTSNPNLYWYRQAAGRGLQLLFYSVGIGQISSEVPQNLSASRPQDRQFILSSKKLLLSDSGFYLCAWRPGTEAFFGQGTRLTVV.

V is TRBV27 and J is TRBJ2-6; TRBD2 aligns across 10 bases. CDR3 length: 18 amino acids. V trimming: 3 bases; J trimming: 1 base; junction bases outside the gene matches: 6. Germline values: CDR1 MNHEY, CDR2 SMNVEV (reference sequence). CDR3 sequence (DNA): TGTGCCAGCAGTTTCAGCGGGAGGGCCTTGTCTGGGGCCAACGTCCTGACTTTC. Translating gives CASSFSGRALSGANVLTF.

The chain combines TRBV28 with TRBJ1-1; 7 nucleotides align to TRBD1. V was pared by 5 bases and J by 0 bases, with 12 bases of the junction left unmatched. From germline, CDR1 is MDHEN and CDR2 SYDVKM. This CDR3 region has 17 residues. The CDR3 sequence: CASSLPRQGIMNTEAFF. The CDR3 region has the DNA TGTGCCAGCAGTCTCCCCCGACAGGGCATAATGAACACTGAAGCTTTCTTT.

The V and J genes are TRBV6-1 and TRBJ1-1; TRBD1 agrees at 7 bases. The V and J ends lost 7 bases and 5 bases, in that order; junction bases with no gene match: 7. The CDR3 totals 13 residues. Germline CDR1 and CDR2: MNHNS and SASEGT. The CDR3 protein is CASKINRGTEAFF. The DNA of the CDR3 is TGTGCCAGCAAAATAAACAGGGGTACTGAAGCTTTCTTT.

The chain employs TRBV19 and TRBJ2-1; 8 bases match TRBD2. After removal of 3 bases from V and 4 bases from J, the junction contained 8 bases not matched to a gene. In germline, CDR1 is LNHDA, CDR2 SQIVND (reference sequence). The length of the CDR3 is 16 residues. CDR3 sequence (DNA): TGTGCCAGTAGTATCGGCGGTAGCGGGATGTACAATGAGCAGTTCTTC. It specifies CASSIGGSGMYNEQFF.

The chain is built from TRBV7-8 and TRBJ2-4, with a tentative D call TRBD2 (5 bases). CDR3 length equals 14 residues. V shed 4 bases and J shed 5 bases, with 12 bases lying between them. Per the germline V gene, CDR1 is SGHVS and CDR2 is FQNEAQ. The CDR3 region is CASSSRTGENIQYF. CDR3 bases: TGTGCCAGCAGCTCCCGGACCGGGGAAAACATTCAGTACTTC.

J is TRBJ1-3 and V is TRBV10-3; D is possibly TRBD1 (5 bases). The CDR3 has 15 amino acids. Trimming took 3 bases from V and 0 from J, leaving 9 bases between them. Germline V CDR1 and CDR2: ENHRY, SYGVKD. CDR3 sequence reads: CAISDPQGSGNTIYF. The CDR3 nucleotides are TGTGCCATCAGTGACCCCCAGGGCTCTGGAAACACCATATATTTT.

V usage is TRBV9 and J usage is TRBJ1-3; D is unclear. The CDR3 length is 17 residues. Trimming removed 3 bases from V and 0 bases from J, with 16 bases in between. The germline V gene encodes CDR1 SGDLS and CDR2 YYNGEE. CDR3 sequence (DNA): TGTGCCAGCAGCGCCCTTGGAACTGCGACCTCTGGAAACACCATATATTTT. Its translation is CASSALGTATSGNTIYF.

This chain links TRBV12-5 with TRBJ1-1; D is possibly TRBD1 (5 bases). Germline CDR1 LGHNT, CDR2 FRNRAP. The germline V and J ends were trimmed by 6 bases and 3 bases, with 20 bases remaining between them. The CDR3 covers 16 residues. The CDR3 region is CASGSAGARIDTEAFF. The CDR3 DNA is TGTGCTAGTGGGTCTGCCGGGGCGCGTATTGACACTGAAGCTTTCTTT. The full variable domain, in which reference TRBV12-5 and TRBJ1-1 provide the parts outside the CDR3, is DARVTQTPRHKVTEMGQEVTMRCQPILGHNTVFWYRQTMMQGLELLAYFRNRAPLDDSGMPKDRFSAEMPDATLATLKIQPSEPRDSAVYFCASGSAGARIDTEAFFGQGTRLTVV.

The chain has TRBV7-2 and TRBJ1-2, with no clear D. Trimming took 6 bases from V and 4 from J, leaving 12 bases between them. The CDR3 runs 13 residues. Germline lookup yields CDR1 SGHTA and CDR2 FQGNSA. This chain's CDR3 is CASSTGRTYGYTF. CDR3 nucleotide sequence: TGTGCCAGCAGTACCGGACGGACCTATGGCTACACCTTC.

The chain recombines TRBV27 with TRBJ1-1; D gene unclear. CDR1 is MNHEY and CDR2 is SMNVEV in the germline V gene (reference sequence). Trimming took 2 bases from V and 3 from J, leaving 10 bases between them. This CDR3 contains 14 residues. CDR3 sequence (DNA): TGTGCCAGCAGTTTAATAGGCTCGGACACTGAAGCTTTCTTT. Translation gives CASSLIGSDTEAFF.

This clone was recorded once. V and J are TRBV6-5 and TRBJ2-7, with D hard to call. The germline CDR1 and CDR2 sequences are MNHEY and SVGAGI. The CDR3 covers 14 residues. The V end was cut by 0 bases, the J end by 5 bases, with 11 bases between. The CDR3 coding sequence is TGTGCCAGCAGTTACTCGAGTAGAACCCACGAGCAGTACTTC. Translated, it gives CASSYSSRTHEQYF.

The chain couples TRBV27 to TRBJ2-5; the D gene is possibly TRBD2 (5 bases). V was shortened by 2 bases and J by 7 bases, with 5 bases between the two germline ends. Germline CDR1 and CDR2: MNHEY and SMNVEV (reference sequence). The CDR3 has 11 amino acids. CDR3 DNA sequence: TGTGCCAGCAGTTTAGAGGGGACCCAGTACTTC. Translation: CASSLEGTQYF.

Of note for this clone: This same CDR3 is encoded by further DNA sequences in the sample. The chain recombines TRBV9 with TRBJ2-2; 7 nucleotides line up with TRBD1. This CDR3 is built from 15 residues. Germline V CDR1 and CDR2: SGDLS, YYNGEE. V shed 2 bases, J shed 2 bases, and the junction held 3 bases outside the gene matches. CDR3 DNA: TGTGCCAGCAGCGTCGACAGGGCAAACACCGGGGAGCTGTTTTTT. Protein sequence: CASSVDRANTGELFF. The variable domain in full, completed from reference TRBV9 and TRBJ2-2, reads DSGVTQTPKHLITATGQRVTLRCSPRSGDLSVYWYQQSLDQGLQFLIQYYNGEERAKGNILERFSAQQFPDLHSELNLSSLELGDSALYFCASSVDRANTGELFFGEGSRLTVL.

This chain connects TRBV29-1 to TRBJ2-7; D remains ambiguous. V gave up 7 bases and J gave up 3 bases, with 13 bases separating them. Germline lookup yields CDR1 SQVTM and CDR2 ANQGSEA. The CDR3 has 12 residues. The CDR3 DNA sequence: TGCAGCGCCGGCAAGGGTTTCTACGAGCAGTACTTC. Amino acid sequence: CSAGKGFYEQYF.

The chain carries TRBV13 and TRBJ2-7; 11 bases fit TRBD2. V trimming: 7 bases; J trimming: 5 bases; junction bases outside the gene matches: 10. The germline V gene has CDR1 PRHDT and CDR2 FYEKMQ (reference sequence). The length of the CDR3 is 15 residues. The DNA for the CDR3 is TGTGCCAGCACGATATGGCTAGCGGGAGGTCACGAGCAGTACTTC. This translates into CASTIWLAGGHEQYF.

This clone was picked up one time. The chain employs TRBV28 and TRBJ2-7, with TRBD1 identical over 8 bases. CDR3 length: 16 amino acids. V was pared by 5 bases and J by 3 bases, with 12 bases of the junction left unmatched. Germline CDR1 reads MDHEN; CDR2 reads SYDVKM. CDR3 DNA sequence: TGTGCCAGCAGTGATCCGACAGGGGCCGATTACTACGAGCAGTACTTC. This codes for CASSDPTGADYYEQYF. Together with reference TRBV28 and TRBJ2-7, the CDR3 gives the full variable domain: DVKVTQSSRYLVKRTGEKVFLECVQDMDHENMFWYRQDPGLGLRLIYFSYDVKMKEKGDIPEGYSVSREKKERFSLILESASTNQTSMYLCASSDPTGADYYEQYFGPGTRLTVT.

This sequence joins TRBV28 and TRBJ2-1; 9 nucleotides align to TRBD2. This CDR3 comprises 16 residues. The germline CDR1 and CDR2 sequences are MDHEN and SYDVKM. V shed 1 base and J 8 bases; nucleotides not matched to a gene: 9. CDR3 region: CASSLLREGSRHEQFF. The CDR3 bases are TGTGCCAGCAGTTTATTGCGGGAGGGCTCTCGGCATGAGCAGTTCTTC.